Here is one TCR beta chain with its context. The junction departs from the called germline gene at one end, perhaps through a read error. The CDR3 totals 15 residues. Germline CDR1 and CDR2: SSHAT and FNYEAQ (reference sequence). This sample was taken from a study of shared clonotypes between healthy human individuals. PCR replicates performed on unsorted PBMC used approximately 320 ng DNA, approximately 33,000 T cell genomes. The sequencing of unsorted PBMC DNA took place on ten immunoSEQ deep assay plates. The table came from immunoSEQ multiplex PCR; TCRdb's copy has only in-frame clones and leaves some out. The data contain about 480,000 clones, over 75% of them singletons.

Sequences were obtained from PBMCs. The origin of this receptor is a woman aged 35 to 49 in good health. Some clones in this sample may be carry-over from other donors' samples. V usage is TRBV7-7 and J usage is TRBJ2-5; TRBD1 matches at 7 bases. CDR3 sequence (DNA): TGTGCTAGCAGCTTAGGGGGCAGCAGGTCGGAGACCCAGTACTTC. Protein product: CASSLGGSRSETQYF.